The 6 T cell receptor beta chains given below trace back to one sample, sequenced in a study of technical replicates of blood from a few donors. Profiling relied on immunoSEQ multiplex PCR, and the TCRdb table lists in-frame clones only, not all of them. This sample has some 69,000 clones, with approximately 88% found just once. The sequenced sample was PBMCs. Every receptor here comes from a human donor in good health. Some clones in this sample may be carry-over from other donors' samples.

The chain joins TRBV4-1 to TRBJ2-3; 13 bases align to TRBD2. Germline V gene lookup returns CDR1 MGHRA and CDR2 YSYEKL. The CDR3 spans 17 residues. J was trimmed by 8 bases and V by 4 bases; bases with no gene match: 12. The DNA for the CDR3 is TGCGCCAGCAGCCCCCTCGGGACTAGCGGGGAATGGGGTACGCAGTATTTT. It encodes CASSPLGTSGEWGTQYF.

The count of this clone is one. This sequence joins TRBV5-1 and TRBJ2-1, with 8 bases that match TRBD2. The CDR3 consists of 16 residues. The J segment lost 6 bases and the V segment lost 4 bases, leaving 12 bases of the junction unmatched. Per the germline V gene, CDR1 is SGHRS and CDR2 is YFSETQ. The CDR3 here is CASSPGPGGLGNEQFF. DNA for the CDR3: TGCGCCAGCAGCCCAGGGCCGGGGGGACTAGGCAATGAGCAGTTCTTC.

This chain links TRBV7-8 with TRBJ1-1, with TRBD1 matching 7 bases. This CDR3 has 14 residues. Per the germline V gene, CDR1 is SGHVS and CDR2 is FQNEAQ. The junction had 4 bases not matched to a gene; V was cut back by 5 bases and J by 1 base. CDR3 protein: CASSTDRANTEAFF. DNA for the CDR3: TGTGCCAGCAGCACTGACAGGGCGAACACTGAAGCTTTCTTT. The complete variable domain, with remaining parts taken from reference TRBV7-8 and TRBJ1-1, reads GAGVSQSPRYKVAKRGQDVALRCDPISGHVSLFWYQQALGQGPEFLTYFQNEAQLDKSGLPSDRFFAERPEGSVSTLKIQRTQQEDSAVYLCASSTDRANTEAFFGQGTRLTVV.

V gene TRBV7-2 combines with J gene TRBJ2-3; the match to TRBD2 covers 7 bases. The CDR3 extends over 14 amino acids. V shed 3 bases and J 4 bases; nucleotides not matched to a gene: 4. Germline CDR1 is SGHTA and CDR2 is FQGNSA. The CDR3: CASSFRTRPDTQYF. In nucleotides, the CDR3 is TGTGCCAGCAGCTTCCGGACTAGACCAGATACGCAGTATTTT.

This rearrangement joins TRBV5-1 to TRBJ2-3; 9 bases map to TRBD1. The CDR3 runs to 14 residues. Unmatched junction bases numbered 9, after V lost 9 bases and J lost 4 bases. From germline, CDR1 is SGHRS and CDR2 YFSETQ. CDR3 in amino acids: CATSGQGGSDTQYF. The DNA for the CDR3 is TGCGCCACCTCGGGACAGGGCGGTTCAGATACGCAGTATTTT.

Here the CDR3 DNA reads TGTGCCAGCAGCTCAGGACTATTCCAAGAGACCCAGTACTTC. This codes for CASSSGLFQETQYF. V and J are TRBV7-9 and TRBJ2-5; a weak D match, TRBD2 (6 bases). Trimming shortened V by 4 bases and J by 1 base, and 10 bases separated the two germline ends. The CDR3 has 14 residues. Germline CDR1 reads SEHNR; CDR2 reads FQNEAQ (reference sequence).